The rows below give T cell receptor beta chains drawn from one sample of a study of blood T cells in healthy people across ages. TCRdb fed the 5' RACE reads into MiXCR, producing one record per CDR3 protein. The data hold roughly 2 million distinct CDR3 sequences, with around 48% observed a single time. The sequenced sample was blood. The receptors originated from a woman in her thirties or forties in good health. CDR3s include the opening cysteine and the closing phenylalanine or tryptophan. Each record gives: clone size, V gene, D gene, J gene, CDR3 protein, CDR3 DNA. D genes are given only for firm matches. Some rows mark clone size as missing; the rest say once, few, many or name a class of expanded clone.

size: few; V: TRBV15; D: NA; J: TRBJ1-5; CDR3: CATSRDSGSGRQPQHF; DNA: TGTGCCACCAGCAGAGACTCAGGGAGCGGCCGTCAGCCCCAGCATTTT
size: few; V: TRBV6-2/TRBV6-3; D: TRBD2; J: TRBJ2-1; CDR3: CASWQRLAGGLSSYNEQFF; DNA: TGTGCCAGCTGGCAAAGACTAGCGGGGGGTCTTAGCTCCTACAATGAGCAGTTCTTC
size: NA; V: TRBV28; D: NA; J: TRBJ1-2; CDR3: CASSLLPRLDYGYTF; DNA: TGTGCCAGCAGTTTATTGCCTAGGTTGGACTATGGCTACACCTTC
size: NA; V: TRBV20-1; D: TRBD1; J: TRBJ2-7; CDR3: CSAEAPGGRQYF; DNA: TGCAGTGCTGAAGCACCAGGGGGCCGGCAGTACTTC
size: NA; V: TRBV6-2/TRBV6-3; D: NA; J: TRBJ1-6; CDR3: CASSSASGALNSPLHF; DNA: TGTGCCAGCAGTTCAGCCTCAGGGGCCCTGAATTCACCCCTCCACTTT
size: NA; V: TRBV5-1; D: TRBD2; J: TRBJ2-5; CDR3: CASIGERGSEETQYF; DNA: TGCGCCAGCATAGGGGAGCGGGGTTCGGAGGAGACCCAGTACTTC
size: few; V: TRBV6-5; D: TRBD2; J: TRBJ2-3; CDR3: CASRPTTGGPPDTQYF; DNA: TGTGCCAGCAGGCCCACTACGGGGGGACCCCCAGATACGCAGTATTTT
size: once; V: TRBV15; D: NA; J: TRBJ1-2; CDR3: CATSREASHTTYGYTF; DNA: TGTGCCACCAGCAGAGAGGCCAGCCATACAACCTATGGCTACACCTTC
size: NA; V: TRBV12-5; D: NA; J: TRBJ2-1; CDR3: CASGLGGFYNEQFF; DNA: TGTGCTAGTGGTTTGGGAGGGTTCTACAATGAGCAGTTCTTC
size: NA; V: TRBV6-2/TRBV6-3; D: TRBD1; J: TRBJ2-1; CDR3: CASRDSSSNEQFF; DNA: TGTGCCAGCCGGGACAGTTCTAGCAATGAGCAGTTCTTC
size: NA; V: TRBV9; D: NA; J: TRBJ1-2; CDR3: CASSVAVGAYGYTF; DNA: TGTGCCAGCAGCGTAGCAGTTGGAGCGTACGGCTACACCTTC
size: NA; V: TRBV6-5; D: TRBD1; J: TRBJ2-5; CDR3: CASSYSDRGLETQYF; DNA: TGTGCCAGCAGTTACTCCGACAGGGGGTTAGAGACCCAGTACTTC
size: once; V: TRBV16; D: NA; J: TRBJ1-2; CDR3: CASSQYDSLNYGYTF; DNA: TGTGCCAGCAGCCAATATGACAGTCTTAACTATGGCTACACCTTC
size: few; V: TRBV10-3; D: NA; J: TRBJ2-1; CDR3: CAISEFGGNEQFF; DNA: TGTGCCATCAGTGAGTTCGGGGGCAATGAGCAGTTCTTC
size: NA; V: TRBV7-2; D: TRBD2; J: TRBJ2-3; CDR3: CASSPGLATSADTQYF; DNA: TGTGCCAGCAGCCCTGGACTAGCGACTAGCGCAGATACGCAGTATTTT
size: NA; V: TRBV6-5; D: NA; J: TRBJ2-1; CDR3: CASSYSDSLNEQFF; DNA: TGCGCCAGCAGTTACTCGGACAGCTTGAATGAGCAGTTCTTC
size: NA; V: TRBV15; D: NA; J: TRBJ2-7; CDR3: CATSRGGGAYEQYF; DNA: TGTGCCACCAGCAGAGGAGGGGGGGCCTACGAGCAGTACTTC
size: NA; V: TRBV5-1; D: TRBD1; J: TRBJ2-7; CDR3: CASSQSGTVSNEQYF; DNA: TGCGCCAGCAGCCAATCCGGGACAGTCTCCAACGAGCAGTACTTC
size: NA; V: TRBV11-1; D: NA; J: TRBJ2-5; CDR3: CASSSRGSGTQYF; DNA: TGTGCCAGCAGCTCCCGGGGGTCGGGGACCCAGTACTTC
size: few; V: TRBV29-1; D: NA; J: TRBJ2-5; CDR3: CSVESGLGETQYF; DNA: TGCAGCGTTGAATCCGGGCTAGGGGAGACCCAGTACTTC
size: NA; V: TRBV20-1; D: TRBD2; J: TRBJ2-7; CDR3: CSARFSGAHSYEQYF; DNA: TGCAGTGCTAGATTTAGCGGGGCCCACTCCTACGAGCAGTACTTC
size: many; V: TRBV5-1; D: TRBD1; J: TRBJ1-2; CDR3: CASSLGTVGGYTF; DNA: TGTGCCAGCAGTTTAGGGACAGTAGGCGGCTACACCTTC
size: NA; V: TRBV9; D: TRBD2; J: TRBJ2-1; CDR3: CASSPRLAEYNEQFF; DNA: TGTGCCAGCAGCCCCCGACTAGCGGAATACAATGAGCAGTTCTTC
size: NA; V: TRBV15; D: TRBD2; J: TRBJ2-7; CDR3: CATSTGTSGGAYEQYF; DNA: TGTGCCACCAGCACCGGGACTAGCGGGGGAGCCTACGAGCAGTACTTC
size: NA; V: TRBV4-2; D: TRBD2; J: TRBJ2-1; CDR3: CASSQGSGGDEQFF; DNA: TGTGCCAGCAGCCAAGGGAGCGGGGGAGACGAGCAGTTCTTC
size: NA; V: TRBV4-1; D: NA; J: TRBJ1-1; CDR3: CASSLRDGGPEAFF; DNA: TGCGCCAGCAGCCTCAGGGACGGGGGGCCTGAAGCTTTCTTT
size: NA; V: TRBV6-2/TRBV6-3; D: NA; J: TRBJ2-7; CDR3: CASSRPLYEQYF; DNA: TGTGCCAGCAGTCGACCCCTTTACGAGCAGTACTTC
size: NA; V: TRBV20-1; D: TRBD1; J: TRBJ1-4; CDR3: CSARDRGQGTEKLFF; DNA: TGCAGTGCTAGAGATCGGGGACAGGGGACTGAAAAACTGTTTTTT
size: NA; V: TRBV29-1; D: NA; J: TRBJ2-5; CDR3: CSVTVREKQETQYF; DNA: TGCAGCGTCACTGTCAGGGAGAAACAAGAGACCCAGTACTTC
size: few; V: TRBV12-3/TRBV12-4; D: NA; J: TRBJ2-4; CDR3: CASSPGTTSSAKNIQYF; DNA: TGTGCCAGCAGTCCCGGGACAACATCCAGTGCCAAAAACATTCAGTACTTC
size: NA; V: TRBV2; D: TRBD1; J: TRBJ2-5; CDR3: CASSDYGTGHQETQYF; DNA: TGTGCCAGCAGTGACTACGGGACAGGGCACCAAGAGACCCAGTACTTC
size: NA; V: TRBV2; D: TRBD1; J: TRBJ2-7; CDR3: CASRKRLFMGQESYEQYF; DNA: TGTGCCAGCAGGAAGCGACTATTTATGGGACAGGAGTCCTACGAGCAGTACTTC
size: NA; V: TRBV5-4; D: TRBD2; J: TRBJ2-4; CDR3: CASSTRTSGGGEQYF; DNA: TGTGCCAGCAGCACCCGTACTAGCGGGGGTGGAGAGCAGTACTTC
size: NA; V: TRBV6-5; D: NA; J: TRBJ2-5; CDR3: CASSYNPRDRKETQYF; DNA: TGTGCCAGCAGCTACAATCCCCGGGACCGGAAAGAGACCCAGTACTTC
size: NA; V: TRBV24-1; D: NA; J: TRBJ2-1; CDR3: CATSDAFSWGAVNEQFF; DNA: TGTGCCACCAGTGATGCCTTCAGCTGGGGGGCTGTCAATGAGCAGTTCTTC
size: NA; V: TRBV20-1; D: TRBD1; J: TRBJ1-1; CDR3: CTSGQAEAFF; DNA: TGCACTTCAGGACAGGCTGAAGCTTTCTTT
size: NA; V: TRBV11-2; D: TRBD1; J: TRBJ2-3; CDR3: CASSLDRQGNPYSTDTQYF; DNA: TGTGCCAGCAGCTTAGATAGACAGGGTAACCCATATAGCACAGATACGCAGTATTTT
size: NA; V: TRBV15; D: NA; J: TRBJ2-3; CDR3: CATSRDLTGDTQYF; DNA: TGTGCCACCAGCAGAGATCTGACGGGAGATACGCAGTATTTT
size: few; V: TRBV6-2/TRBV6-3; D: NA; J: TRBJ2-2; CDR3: CASSYIPGEAGELFF; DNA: TGTGCCAGCAGTTACATTCCCGGGGAAGCCGGGGAGCTGTTTTTT
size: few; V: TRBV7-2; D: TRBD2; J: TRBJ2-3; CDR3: CASSLRLAPDTQYF; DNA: TGTGCCAGCAGCTTACGACTAGCCCCAGATACGCAGTATTTT
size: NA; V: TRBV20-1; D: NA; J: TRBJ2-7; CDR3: CSAPREFDQYF; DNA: TGCAGTGCCCCACGGGAGTTCGACCAGTACTTC
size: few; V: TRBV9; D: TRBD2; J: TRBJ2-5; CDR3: CASSVTSVESETQYF; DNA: TGTGCCAGCAGCGTTACTAGCGTGGAGAGTGAGACCCAGTACTTC
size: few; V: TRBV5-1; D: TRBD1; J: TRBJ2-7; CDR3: CASSSATGTDEQYF; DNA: TGCGCCAGCAGCTCTGCGACAGGGACGGACGAGCAGTACTTC
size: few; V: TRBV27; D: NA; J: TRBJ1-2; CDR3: CASSLGGGRNYGYTF; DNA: TGTGCCAGCAGTTTAGGGGGGGGTCGGAACTATGGCTACACCTTC
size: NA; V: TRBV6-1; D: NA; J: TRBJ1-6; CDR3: CASSEYRGNNSPLHF; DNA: TGTGCCAGCAGTGAATATCGGGGGAACAATTCACCCCTCCACTTT
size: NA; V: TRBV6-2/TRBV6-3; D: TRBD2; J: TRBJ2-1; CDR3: CASRVGGTAKLRLAGHEQFF; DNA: TGTGCCAGCAGAGTAGGGGGGACAGCCAAGTTGAGGCTAGCGGGGCATGAGCAGTTCTTC